These 8 T cell receptor beta chains share one sample of origin, sequenced in a study of CD8+CD57+ T cells in acquired aplastic anemia. Researchers used genomic DNA as the template to profile TCR beta VDJ and CDR3. TCRdb re-derived calls from the reads in MiXCR, one entry per CDR3 protein. Among 160,000 or so distinct CDR3 sequences listed, about half were seen once. Sequenced patients had shown CD8+CD57+ cell expansion by flow cytometry. Specimen: sorted CD4+, CD8+, or CD8+CD57+ T cells (not recorded which) from PBMCs. The receptors stem from a human donor with aplastic anemia.

In regard to this clonotype: This may be a read error, as it is one base from a much larger clone. The rearrangement joins TRBV12-3 or TRBV12-4 to TRBJ2-5; D perhaps matches TRBD1 (5 bases). The CDR3 consists of 13 residues. Trimming removed 3 bases from V and 7 bases from J, with 12 bases in between. In DNA, the CDR3 is TGTGCCAGCAGTTTTTATGAAGGGGTGACCCAGTACTTC. This codes for CASSFYEGVTQYF.

This chain uses TRBV7-9 with TRBJ2-5, with D maybe TRBD2 (6 bases). V was cut by 6 bases and J by 4 bases, with 12 bases left in between. The CDR3 is 13 amino acids. Germline V gene sequence: CDR1 SEHNR, CDR2 FQNEAQ (reference sequence). The CDR3 region is CASRSGVPETQYF. CDR3 DNA sequence: TGTGCCAGCAGGTCGGGAGTACCAGAGACCCAGTACTTC. Combining the CDR3 with reference TRBV7-9 and TRBJ2-5 gives the whole variable domain DTGVSQNPRHKITKRGQNVTFRCDPISEHNRLYWYRQTLGQGPEFLTYFQNEAQLEKSRLLSDRFSAERPKGSFSTLEIQRTEQGDSAMYLCASRSGVPETQYFGPGTRLLVL.

The chain is built from TRBV5-6 and TRBJ2-1; 10 bases line up with TRBD1. The J segment lost 4 bases and the V segment lost 4 bases, leaving 5 bases of the junction unmatched. Germline V gives CDR1 SGHDT, CDR2 YYEEEE. The CDR3 covers 15 residues. The CDR3 DNA is TGTGCCAGCAGCCCGGACAGGGGGGGTTACAATGAGCAGTTCTTC. This codes for CASSPDRGGYNEQFF.

This chain joins TRBV25-1 and TRBJ1-1; D gene ambiguous. Germline loops: CDR1 MGHDK, CDR2 SYGVNS. V lost 4 bases and J 6 bases, leaving 9 bases between the germline ends. This CDR3 spans 12 amino acids. CDR3 region: CASSASGSEAFF. CDR3 nucleotides: TGTGCCAGCAGTGCCAGTGGGTCTGAAGCTTTCTTT.

This sequence joins TRBV15 and TRBJ2-1; D remains ambiguous. Germline V lookup: CDR1 LNHNV, CDR2 YYDKDF (reference sequence). The length of the CDR3 is 14 residues. With 4 bases removed from V and 4 bases from J, the gap between germline ends came to 11 bases. DNA of the CDR3: TGTGCCACCAGCATATACGTAAGTTACAATGAGCAGTTCTTC. Translated, it gives CATSIYVSYNEQFF.

The V and J genes are TRBV10-3 and TRBJ1-5, with TRBD1 matching over 7 bases. The CDR3 has 12 amino acids. Germline V gene sequence: CDR1 ENHRY, CDR2 SYGVKD. V lost 2 bases and J lost 9; bases outside the gene matches: 1. The CDR3 region has the DNA TGTGCCATCAGTGAGAGGGGGCGGCCCCAGCATTTT. Translation: CAISERGRPQHF.

This clonotype appeared many times. The chain has TRBV27 and TRBJ2-7, with D tentatively TRBD1 (6 bases). Per germline, CDR1 MNHEY and CDR2 SMNVEV (reference sequence). Trimming removed 8 bases at V and 6 bases at J, with 11 bases between. The CDR3 extends over 11 amino acids. The CDR3 DNA sequence: TGTGCCAGCGCGCTCAGGGGCGAGCAGTACTTC. It translates to CASALRGEQYF.

This clonotype has a count of ten or more. This rearrangement joins TRBV11-1 to TRBJ1-2; 9 bases align to TRBD1. The germline V gene has CDR1 SGHAT and CDR2 FQDESV (reference sequence). Losses at the gene ends were 5 bases for V and 2 bases for J; bases not matched to a gene: 6. This CDR3 has 15 amino acids. CDR3 region: CASSPTDRGNYGYTF. Written as DNA, the CDR3 is TGTGCCAGCAGCCCAACGGACAGGGGAAACTATGGCTACACCTTC.